This TCR beta chain stems from a study of T cells after yellow fever vaccination. Broader study findings: Faster peaking, at day 5 versus 15, marked a secondary response that was weaker.

MiXCR, run by TCRdb on the 5' RACE reads, gives a single entry per CDR3 protein. The table records approximately 250,000 distinct CDR3 sequences, roughly 6.2% of them present only once. Germline CDR1 MDHEN, CDR2 SYDVKM. This CDR3 is 13 amino acids long. Trimming cost V 6 bases and J 3 bases, with 12 bases left between them. This clonotype was counted many times. Its antigen is still unknown. Sequencing was performed on CD4+ T cells sorted from PBMCs, taken on the day of the yellow fever booster vaccination. This sequence originates from a man in his thirties or forties who received the YFV17D yellow fever vaccine. The chain couples TRBV28 to TRBJ2-7; D may be TRBD1 (6 bases). The CDR3 nucleotides are TGTGCCAGCAGACCCGGACAGAGCTACGAGCAGTACTTC. Translating gives CASRPGQSYEQYF.